Following are 5 T cell receptor beta chains from one sample sequenced in a study of cytomegalovirus exposure and HLA in healthy donors. Sequenced by immunoSEQ multiplex PCR; TCRdb stores in-frame clones only, minus some. This table holds fewer than 150,000 clones, almost 85% found once. Sequencing was carried out using PBMCs. All receptors come from a man aged 25-40 years in good health and CMV-seropositive.

The rearrangement joins TRBV27 to TRBJ2-7; 7 positions agree with TRBD1. J was trimmed by 2 bases and V by 5 bases; bases with no gene match: 6. The CDR3 contains 14 residues. Looked up from germline, CDR1 is MNHEY and CDR2 is SMNVEV (reference sequence). CDR3 sequence: CASSHGQDTYEQYF. The CDR3 region has the DNA TGTGCCAGCAGTCATGGACAGGACACCTACGAGCAGTACTTC.

The chain recombines TRBV7-2 with TRBJ1-1; possible D gene TRBD1, 5 bases. V shed 5 bases and J shed 0 bases, with 10 bases lying between them. Germline CDR1 reads SGHTA; CDR2 reads FQGNSA. CDR3 length: 14 amino acids. CDR3 protein: CASSLGTLNTEAFF. CDR3 in DNA: TGTGCCAGCAGCCTCGGGACTTTGAACACTGAAGCTTTCTTT.

The V call is TRBV4-1, the J call TRBJ1-2; perhaps TRBD1 as D (6 bases). The germline CDR1 and CDR2 sequences are MGHRA and YSYEKL. This CDR3 spans 14 amino acids. V gave up 2 bases and J gave up 7 bases, with 14 bases separating them. The CDR3 DNA sequence: TGCGCCAGCAGCCAAATCGCAGGGGCAGGTGGCTACACCTTC. It specifies CASSQIAGAGGYTF.

This clone came up a few times. This chain joins TRBV30 and TRBJ1-2, with unresolved D. The CDR3 runs 14 residues. Germline CDR1 reads GTSNPN; CDR2 reads SVGIG (reference sequence). Trimming removed 5 bases from V and 7 bases from J, with 20 bases in between. CDR3 sequence (DNA): TGTGCCTGGCGTGCACCGCGGGCCTTGGGTGGCTACACCTTC. This gives the protein CAWRAPRALGGYTF.

The chain links TRBV7-2 to TRBJ2-1, with 8 nucleotides matching TRBD1. V lost 5 bases, J lost 1 base, and 4 bases stayed unmatched. Germline CDR1 SGHTA, CDR2 FQGNSA. The CDR3 sequence is 15 residues long. In DNA, the CDR3 is TGTGCCAGCAGCCTTAGACAGGGGTCCTACAATGAGCAGTTCTTC. This translates into CASSLRQGSYNEQFF. The full variable domain, rest sourced from reference TRBV7-2 and TRBJ2-1, is GAGVSQSPSNKVTEKGKDVELRCDPISGHTALYWYRQSLGQGLEFLIYFQGNSAPDKSGLPSDRFSAERTGGSVSTLTIQRTQQEDSAVYLCASSLRQGSYNEQFFGPGTRLTVL.